This T cell receptor beta chain derives from a study of blood T cell repertoires in COVID-19. Overall study: Some COVID-19 samples were acute and others convalescent; all came from the United States, Italy and Spain. Nucleic acid was either cDNA or gDNA, and it came from T cells, B-cell-depleted T cells, or PBMCs.

This clone was observed a few times. A Seattle source enrolled patients during active infection and followed them longitudinally. Original analysis: Researchers report that nucleated cell counts were estimated from reference gene primer amplification. The data were produced by immunoSEQ multiplex PCR, yet TCRdb's version contains in-frame clones alone and is incomplete. That table furnishes V, J and clone size, whereas the DNA furnished D and trimming. The top ten clones hold roughly 8.3% of a sample with roughly 140,000 clones, about 85% of them seen once. The CDR3 spans 16 residues. The V gene's germline CDR1 is SGDLS and CDR2 YYNGEE. Trimming removed 0 bases at V and 12 bases at J, with 21 bases between.

The genes are TRBV9 and TRBJ1-4; D perhaps matches TRBD1 (5 bases). The specimen was peripheral blood. The sequence was obtained from a woman aged 60-70 years with COVID-19, enrolled during active disease. The CDR3 region has the DNA TGTGCCAGCAGCGTAGGTAGGGACTCGACTAACTCGGAACTGTTTTTT. As protein: CASSVGRDSTNSELFF.